This is a list of T cell receptor beta chains from one sample in a study of T-cell reconstitution after alpha-beta-depleted transplantation in children. TCRdb reanalysed the PCR reads using MiXCR and keeps one entry per CDR3 protein. The sample carries some 590,000 distinct CDR3 sequences, more than 9% recorded once. The sequences come from PBMCs from the stem cell graft donor, collected from the stem cell graft. Receptor source: a human donor who donated a stem cell graft to a child with acute myeloid leukemia. Both conserved end residues are part of each CDR3. D genes are given only for firm matches. Clone size is given for some rows only: seen once, a few or many times, or a class if the clone is expanded.

abundance,v_gene,d_gene,j_gene,CDR3nt,CDR3aa
few,TRBV7-3,TRBD1,TRBJ2-1,TGTGCCAGCAGCCAGGACAGGCTCAACAATGAGCAGTTCTTC,CASSQDRLNNEQFF
few,TRBV12-3/TRBV12-4,-,TRBJ2-7,TGTGCCAGCAGTTTTGGCGGAGGGGTCTACGAGCAGTACTTC,CASSFGGGVYEQYF
many,TRBV7-7,-,TRBJ2-2,TGTGCTAGCATGGTGGACAGGAACACCGGGGAGCTGTTTTTT,CASMVDRNTGELFF
-,TRBV7-9,-,TRBJ1-4,TGTGCCAGCAGCACCCGTGGGGGGCTTGAAAAACTGTTTTTT,CASSTRGGLEKLFF
many,TRBV5-6,TRBD1,TRBJ2-5,TGTGCCAGCAGCCTGGACAGGGGGTCGAGCAGGGAGACCCAGTACTTC,CASSLDRGSSRETQYF
-,TRBV27,TRBD1,TRBJ1-2,TGTGCCAGCCGGGGGGCGACAGGGATCATGACTAGTGGCTACACCTTC,CASRGATGIMTSGYTF
-,TRBV3-1,-,TRBJ2-2,TGTGCCAGCGGCCCCCGGCGAAAGGCTGGGGAGCTGTTTTTT,CASGPRRKAGELFF
-,TRBV7-3,-,TRBJ2-3,TGTGCCAGCAGCTTGGGGGTAGCGAGCACAGATACGCAGTATTTT,CASSLGVASTDTQYF
-,TRBV6-5,TRBD1,TRBJ1-2,TGTGCCAGCAGTTACGGACAGGTCTATGGCTACACCTTC,CASSYGQVYGYTF
few,TRBV20-1,-,TRBJ1-6,TGCAGTGCTAGAGATCGAGGAGGGAGCTCCTATAATTCACCCCTCCACTTT,CSARDRGGSSYNSPLHF
many,TRBV7-6,TRBD2,TRBJ2-2,TGTGCCAGCAGCTTAGAACTAGCGGCCAACACCGGGGAGCTGTTTTTT,CASSLELAANTGELFF
-,TRBV5-1,TRBD2,TRBJ2-7,TGCGCCAGCAGCCGGGGACTAGCGGAGAAGCAGTACTTC,CASSRGLAEKQYF
-,TRBV4-2,-,TRBJ2-5,TGTGCCAGCAGCCAAGATCCCAGGGAAGGAGAGACCCAGTACTTC,CASSQDPREGETQYF
-,TRBV12-3/TRBV12-4,TRBD2,TRBJ2-7,TGTGCCAGCAGTCCAAAGGTCACGGGACTAGCCCGCTACGAGCAGTACTTC,CASSPKVTGLARYEQYF
-,TRBV4-3,TRBD2,TRBJ2-3,TGCGCCAGCAGCCGTCGACTAGCGGGAGACCTCTTTCCCCCAGATACGCAGTATTTT,CASSRRLAGDLFPPDTQYF
-,TRBV7-2,-,TRBJ1-4,TGTGCCAGCAGCCCCAGAACCTCTCCGGGCTTGAGGGAAAAACTGTTTTTT,CASSPRTSPGLREKLFF
many,TRBV4-2,-,TRBJ2-1,TGTGCCAGCAGCCAAGATTGGAACTTCGGTTCCTACAATGAGCAGTTCTTC,CASSQDWNFGSYNEQFF